Presented here are 25 T cell receptor beta chains from one specimen sequenced in a study of blood T cell repertoires in COVID-19. The repertoire was sequenced with immunoSEQ multiplex PCR; TCRdb's copy has only in-frame clones and lacks some. Of fewer than 250,000 clones in the sample, approximately 87% were seen once. Input material: peripheral blood. Every receptor here comes from a woman aged 50 to 60 with acute or convalescent COVID-19.

The rearrangement uses TRBV7-3 and TRBJ1-6; D might be TRBD1 (5 bases). Germline CDR1 is SGHTA and CDR2 is FQGTGA. The length of the CDR3 is 14 residues. The V and J ends lost 2 bases and 7 bases respectively, with 9 bases between them. The CDR3 protein is CASSLERGNSPLHF. Written as DNA, the CDR3 is TGTGCCAGCAGCTTAGAACGGGGGAATTCACCCCTCCACTTT.

The V gene is TRBV19, the J gene TRBJ2-7; no definite D call. Per the germline V gene, CDR1 is LNHDA and CDR2 is SQIVND (reference sequence). Trimming cost V 3 bases and J 3 bases, with 9 bases left between them. The CDR3 has 13 residues. The chain's CDR3 is CASSISQNYEQYF. The CDR3 region has the DNA TGTGCCAGTAGTATCTCACAGAACTACGAGCAGTACTTC.

Comment on this clone: At one boundary the junction diverges from the germline segment, which might be a read error. In the same sample, other DNA sequences code for this CDR3. The rearrangement links TRBV19 to TRBJ1-1, with TRBD1 as a possible D gene (5 bases). The CDR3 totals 17 residues. From germline, CDR1 is LNHDA and CDR2 SQIVND (reference sequence). Written as DNA, the CDR3 is TGTGCCAGTAGCTCTGGGCAGGGAGGTTGGGGCTACACTGAGGCTTTCTTT. Translation: CASSSGQGGWGYTEAFF.

The genes are TRBV30 and TRBJ1-2; 8 nucleotides match TRBD1. V was pared by 4 bases and J by 6 bases, with 7 bases of the junction left unmatched. CDR3 size: 13 residues. Germline V gene data show CDR1 as GTSNPN and CDR2 as SVGIG (reference sequence). CDR3 in DNA: TGTGCCTGGAATTCCCAGGGGGCCCATGGCTACACCTTC. As protein: CAWNSQGAHGYTF. Full variable domain (outside the CDR3, taken from reference TRBV30 and TRBJ1-2): SQTIHQWPATLVQPVGSPLSLECTVEGTSNPNLYWYRQAAGRGLQLLFYSVGIGQISSEVPQNLSASRPQDRQFILSSKKLLLSDSGFYLCAWNSQGAHGYTFGSGTRLTVV.

The chain combines TRBV7-9 with TRBJ2-5, with unresolved D. Trimming stripped 3 bases from V and 3 bases from J, with 14 bases between. The CDR3 consists of 15 residues. Looked up from germline, CDR1 is SEHNR and CDR2 is FQNEAQ (reference sequence). DNA of the CDR3: TGTGCCAGCAGCTTGGCGCTGCGAGACAAAGAGACCCAGTACTTC. Translated: CASSLALRDKETQYF.

The chain is built from TRBV7-3 and TRBJ1-2; D unresolved. The CDR3 spans 13 residues. Germline CDR1 and CDR2: SGHTA and FQGTGA. Trimming took 5 bases from V and 8 from J, leaving 15 bases between them. CDR3 amino acids: CASSDSGKGGYTF. CDR3 sequence (DNA): TGTGCCAGCAGCGATTCCGGGAAGGGCGGCTACACCTTC. Full variable domain (outside the CDR3, taken from reference TRBV7-3 and TRBJ1-2): GAGVSQTPSNKVTEKGKYVELRCDPISGHTALYWYRQSLGQGPEFLIYFQGTGAADDSGLPNDRFFAVRPEGSVSTLKIQRTERGDSAVYLCASSDSGKGGYTFGSGTRLTVV.

This chain links TRBV3-1 (or the pseudogene TRBV3-2) with TRBJ2-2; no clear D gene. V was clipped by 7 bases and J by 1 base, with 13 bases between them. Germline CDR1 LGHDT, CDR2 YNNKEL (reference sequence). This CDR3 has 15 residues. CDR3 amino acids: CASTARLENTGELFF. The CDR3 DNA sequence: TGTGCCAGCACAGCAAGGCTAGAGAACACCGGGGAGCTGTTTTTT.

This chain joins TRBV19 and TRBJ1-3; 7 bases fit TRBD1. The J segment lost 2 bases and the V segment lost 3 bases, leaving 4 bases of the junction unmatched. Germline CDR1 and CDR2: LNHDA and SQIVND (reference sequence). The CDR3 loop spans 15 amino acids. The DNA for the CDR3 is TGTGCCAGTAGTATCCAGGGGACAGCTGGAAACACCATATATTTT. Translation gives CASSIQGTAGNTIYF.

This chain joins TRBV7-2 and TRBJ1-5; D unresolved. Germline V gene sequence: CDR1 SGHTA, CDR2 FQGNSA. The ends were cut back, 0 bases at V and 0 bases at J, with 3 bases in the middle. The CDR3 has 14 residues. The CDR3 sequence: CASSLASSNQPQHF. The CDR3 region has the DNA TGTGCCAGCAGCTTAGCGAGTAGCAATCAGCCCCAGCATTTT.

The V and J genes are TRBV2 and TRBJ2-3; 9 nucleotides match TRBD1. Germline V CDR1 and CDR2: SNHLY, FYNNEI. The CDR3 is 16 residues long. V lost 3 bases, J lost 4 bases, and 8 bases stayed unmatched. The CDR3 spells CASSDRTGGASDTQYF. The CDR3 DNA is TGTGCCAGCAGTGATCGAACAGGGGGCGCCTCAGATACGCAGTATTTT.

In this sample, this clone turned up once. This chain joins TRBV19 and TRBJ2-3, with D possibly being TRBD2 (6 bases). V lost 7 bases, J lost 4 bases, and 12 bases lay in between. CDR3 size: 13 residues. Per germline, CDR1 LNHDA and CDR2 SQIVND (reference sequence). CDR3 residues: CASMVGGSDTQYF. CDR3 coding DNA: TGTGCCAGTATGGTGGGAGGTTCAGATACGCAGTATTTT. Combining the CDR3 with reference TRBV19 and TRBJ2-3 gives the whole variable domain DGGITQSPKYLFRKEGQNVTLSCEQNLNHDAMYWYRQDPGQGLRLIYYSQIVNDFQKGDIAEGYSVSREKKESFPLTVTSAQKNPTAFYLCASMVGGSDTQYFGPGTRLTVL.

This chain joins TRBV11-3 and TRBJ2-1; 9 bases align to TRBD2. The CDR3 runs to 17 residues. Germline-derived CDR1 and CDR2 are SGHNT and YENEEA. Trimming removed 2 bases from V and 7 bases from J; junction bases left unmatched: 12. This CDR3 reads CASSLRRVAGATNEQFF. The CDR3 nucleotides read TGTGCCAGCAGCTTACGTCGCGTAGCGGGGGCGACTAATGAGCAGTTCTTC.

The sample holds a few counts of this clone. The V call is TRBV19, the J call TRBJ2-1, with 12 bases lining up with TRBD2. Losses at the gene ends were 3 bases for V and 7 bases for J; bases not matched to a gene: 7. Germline V gene data show CDR1 as LNHDA and CDR2 as SQIVND (reference sequence). The CDR3 spans 16 residues. In DNA form, the CDR3 reads TGTGCCAGTAGTATCCTGACTAGCGGGAGTCGGAATGAGCAGTTCTTC. Its protein product is CASSILTSGSRNEQFF.

CDR3 DNA sequence: TGCGCCAGCAGGGGACAGGAGTCCTACGAGCAGTACTTC. Encoded protein: CASRGQESYEQYF. The gene calls are TRBV10-2 and TRBJ2-7, with 8 bases fitting TRBD1. The trim removed 6 bases at V and 1 base at J, leaving 2 bases unmatched. The CDR3 extends over 13 amino acids. Germline-derived CDR1 and CDR2 are WSHSY and SAAADI.

The chain uses TRBV7-9 and TRBJ2-7; 15 bases are shared with TRBD2. Trimming took 4 bases from V and 7 from J; bases not matched to a gene: 11. Germline lookup yields CDR1 SEHNR and CDR2 FQNEAQ (reference sequence). The CDR3 has 17 amino acids. CDR3 sequence (DNA): TGTGCCAGCAGCTCAATAGGACTAGCGGGAGGGCCGCGTGAGCAGTACTTC. Translation: CASSSIGLAGGPREQYF. The full variable domain, its missing parts supplied by reference TRBV7-9 and TRBJ2-7, is DTGVSQNPRHKITKRGQNVTFRCDPISEHNRLYWYRQTLGQGPEFLTYFQNEAQLEKSRLLSDRFSAERPKGSFSTLEIQRTEQGDSAMYLCASSSIGLAGGPREQYFGPGTRLTVT.

The chain is built from TRBV9 and TRBJ1-3, with TRBD1 as a possible D gene (5 bases). CDR3 length: 17 residues. Germline V gene lookup returns CDR1 SGDLS and CDR2 YYNGEE. With 3 bases removed from V and 0 bases from J, the gap between germline ends came to 16 bases. CDR3 sequence: CASSESPIQVSGNTIYF. Written as DNA, the CDR3 is TGTGCCAGCAGCGAAAGCCCAATACAGGTCTCTGGAAACACCATATATTTT. The full variable domain, rest sourced from reference TRBV9 and TRBJ1-3, is DSGVTQTPKHLITATGQRVTLRCSPRSGDLSVYWYQQSLDQGLQFLIQYYNGEERAKGNILERFSAQQFPDLHSELNLSSLELGDSALYFCASSESPIQVSGNTIYFGEGSWLTVV.

The V call is TRBV19, the J call TRBJ1-6; TRBD1 matches at 10 bases. Unmatched junction bases numbered 4, after V lost 1 base and J lost 10 bases. CDR1 and CDR2 from the germline V gene are LNHDA and SQIVND (reference sequence). The CDR3 runs to 15 residues. The CDR3 nucleotides are TGTGCCAGTAGTATAGGGACAGGGGGTAAATCACCCCTCCACTTT. Protein product: CASSIGTGGKSPLHF.

CDR3 DNA sequence: TGTGCCAGCAGCCGGACAGGGAAGGTACACGAGCAGTACTTC. Its translation: CASSRTGKVHEQYF. V is TRBV7-9 and J is TRBJ2-7, with 8 bases identical to TRBD1. Germline V gene data show CDR1 as SEHNR and CDR2 as FQNEAQ (reference sequence). With 5 bases clipped from V and 5 bases from J, the junction kept 8 bases outside the gene matches. The CDR3 contains 14 residues. The full variable domain, its missing parts supplied by reference TRBV7-9 and TRBJ2-7, is DTGVSQNPRHKITKRGQNVTFRCDPISEHNRLYWYRQTLGQGPEFLTYFQNEAQLEKSRLLSDRFSAERPKGSFSTLEIQRTEQGDSAMYLCASSRTGKVHEQYFGPGTRLTVT.

The rearrangement joins TRBV19 to TRBJ2-7; D gene ambiguous. V lost 3 bases and J 4 bases, leaving 10 bases between the germline ends. Germline loops: CDR1 LNHDA, CDR2 SQIVND (reference sequence). The CDR3 sequence is 13 residues long. CDR3: CASSISTSYEQYF. In nucleotides, the CDR3 is TGTGCCAGTAGTATCTCCACTTCTTACGAGCAGTACTTC.

The chain carries TRBV29-1 and TRBJ2-3, with 10 bases lining up with TRBD2. The CDR3 consists of 15 residues. Germline trimming cut 4 bases from V and 0 bases from J; bases unmatched to any gene: 4. Germline CDR1 is SQVTM and CDR2 is ANQGSEA. As DNA, the CDR3 is TGCAGCGTTGGGTGGACTAGCGGTAGCACAGATACGCAGTATTTT. Translation: CSVGWTSGSTDTQYF.

V gene TRBV19 combines with J gene TRBJ2-1; 7 bases fit TRBD2. CDR3 size: 16 residues. From germline, CDR1 is LNHDA and CDR2 SQIVND (reference sequence). V was pared by 4 bases and J by 4 bases, with 10 bases of the junction left unmatched. DNA of the CDR3: TGTGCCAGTAGTAGATCTCTAGCGGAAATTTACAATGAGCAGTTCTTC. It translates to CASSRSLAEIYNEQFF. Combining the CDR3 with reference TRBV19 and TRBJ2-1 gives the whole variable domain DGGITQSPKYLFRKEGQNVTLSCEQNLNHDAMYWYRQDPGQGLRLIYYSQIVNDFQKGDIAEGYSVSREKKESFPLTVTSAQKNPTAFYLCASSRSLAEIYNEQFFGPGTRLTVL.

This rearrangement joins TRBV29-1 to TRBJ1-2; D possibly corresponds to TRBD1 (6 bases). V was shortened by 4 bases and J by 1 base, with 13 bases between the two germline ends. This CDR3 spans 14 amino acids. Per the germline V gene, CDR1 is SQVTM and CDR2 is ANQGSEA. The CDR3 region has the DNA TGCAGCGTTGCTAGACAGGACCTTAACTATGGCTACACCTTC. This translates into CSVARQDLNYGYTF.

The CDR3 is CASSHRGWRTDTQYF. The CDR3 DNA reads TGCGCCAGCAGCCATAGGGGGTGGAGGACAGATACGCAGTATTTT. The chain combines TRBV4-1 with TRBJ2-3, with D tentatively TRBD1 (6 bases). Germline V gives CDR1 MGHRA, CDR2 YSYEKL. Deletions cut 3 bases from V and 3 bases from J, with 13 bases between. The CDR3 is 15 amino acids.

This sequence joins TRBV4-3 and TRBJ1-1; 9 bases line up with TRBD1. The length of the CDR3 is 15 residues. Per germline, CDR1 LGHNA and CDR2 YSLEER. With 4 bases clipped from V and 1 base from J, the junction kept 4 bases outside the gene matches. The CDR3, as DNA: TGCGCCAGCAGCCTACTGGACAGGGGGAACACTGAAGCTTTCTTT. It specifies CASSLLDRGNTEAFF.

This CDR3 reads CASSFTGTPINEQFF. The CDR3 DNA follows: TGTGCCAGCAGTTTTACCGGGACTCCAATCAATGAGCAGTTCTTC. This rearrangement joins TRBV7-9 to TRBJ2-1; a possible D gene is TRBD2 (6 bases). Germline V gives CDR1 SEHNR, CDR2 FQNEAQ (reference sequence). With 6 bases removed from V and 6 bases from J, the gap between germline ends came to 18 bases. The CDR3 loop spans 15 amino acids.